The source of this T cell receptor (beta chain) is a study of T-cell memory formation after mild COVID-19 (dated by TCRdb to the early 2020s). Concerning the study at large: TCR sequence clusters from the two donors were largely donor specific. T-cell clones expanding and contracting after mild COVID-19 in a couple of donors were tracked by longitudinal TCRalpha and TCRbeta repertoire sequencing. The cohort comprised two young, previously healthy adult volunteers, one female and one male.

Here is what the overall study found, with its caveats: Contracting CD4+ clones were located mainly in the CM and EM memory subsets, whereas CD8+ clones were found to be enriched in EMRA. The study included only two mild cases, and larger cohorts that include severe cases with pre-infection samples were judged to be necessary. Some responding clones were detected in pre-infection memory, suggesting pre-existing cross-reactive memory T cells joined the SARS-CoV-2 response. The second-wave clones that peaked on day 37 were not confirmed to be SARS-CoV-2 specific. Balanced CD4/CD8 phenotypes were observed for clones contracting from day 15 to 85, whereas a bias towards CD4+ was observed for a second wave of clones expanding from day 15 to 37.

In this sample, this clonotype turned up a few times. Its antigen target is currently unknown. No quality values exist for individual bases; no much larger clone is one base distant. The sample was run on an Illumina NovaSeq 6000. Using 5'RACE with constant-segment primers, TCRalpha and TCRbeta cDNA libraries were constructed, with sample barcodes and unique molecular identifiers added in the process. Trizol reagent was used to extract RNA from every sample. Amplification of the libraries took two PCR steps, and the second step added a second sample barcode plus Illumina TruSeq adapters. Sequencing of the libraries was done on an Illumina NovaSeq, producing 2 x 150 bp paired-end reads. The source study handled its data this way. With migec v1.2.7, reads were demultiplexed and then collapsed into UMI-guided consensus sequences. With mixcr v2.1.11, UMI consensuses were aligned to TRA and TRB V and J templates and assembled into clonotypes. A clonotype was counted as expanded or contracted only if both edgeR and NoisET called the change significant, with noise models trained on biological replicates. For edgeR calls, a false discovery rate-adjusted p below 0.01 and a log2 fold-change threshold of 1 were applied. As an exploratory analysis of dynamics, PCA with hierarchical clustering was applied to max-normalized trajectories of the 1000 most abundant clonotypes. The CD4 or CD8 phenotype of responding clones was assigned using the separately sequenced CD4+ and CD8+ repertoires. The public reads were run again by TCRdb, first through fastp at Q25 and then through MiXCR, and only productive beta chains were kept. Records with the same CDR3 protein are collapsed into one entry carrying the most frequent genes and DNA. TCRdb assigned the V and J calls; the authors' analysis was not used. For this sample the table gives 400,000 or so distinct CDR3 sequences, of which roughly 20% were detected only once. The ten largest clones add up to around 9.2% of the sample.

Ficoll-Paque density gradient centrifugation was used to isolate PBMCs. This clonotype was obtained from an adult woman who had mild COVID-19 (a few samples of this study predate the infection). The sample titles of this study are shuffled in the database, so cell type and time point are left out; the donor was told from shared clones. Sample: PBMCs or a T cell subset sorted from them (not recorded which).

Read as DNA, the sequence is TGCGCCAGCAGCCAAGATCGGTGGACTAGCGGGAGAGTCGGGGAGCTGTTTTTT. It encodes CASSQDRWTSGRVGELFF. The rearranged chain carries TRBV4-3 and TRBJ2-2; 13 nucleotides in the junction match TRBD2. Inclusive of the bounding cysteine and phenylalanine, the CDR3 is 18 residues long. The retained sequence is limited to the CDR3, 54 bases, with the frame set at the first base. Looking up the germline V gene yields CDR1 LGHNA and CDR2 YSLEER. Germline trimming: 0 bases from V, 7 bases from J; junction bases outside gene matches: 8.